This TCR beta chain was sequenced in a study of OX40 agonist ivuxolimab in advanced cancers. CDR1 and CDR2 (germline): MNHNS, SASEGT. V dropped 2 bases and J dropped 3; count of bases not matched to a gene: 4. CDR3 length: 14 residues. The method was immunoSEQ multiplex PCR; TCRdb's version includes in-frame clones alone and lacks a portion of them. This table has tens of thousands of clones, about 80% appearing once. This chain uses TRBV6-1 with TRBJ2-7, with TRBD2 identical over 7 bases. The sequences come from CD4+ or CD8+ T cells sorted from blood, collected in a trial of the OX40 agonist ivuxolimab. This sequence was found in an adult with an advanced solid tumor such as melanoma, head and neck, liver or kidney cancer. This chain's CDR3 is CASSEWASGYEQYF. DNA of the CDR3: TGTGCCAGCAGTGAATGGGCTAGCGGCTACGAGCAGTACTTC.